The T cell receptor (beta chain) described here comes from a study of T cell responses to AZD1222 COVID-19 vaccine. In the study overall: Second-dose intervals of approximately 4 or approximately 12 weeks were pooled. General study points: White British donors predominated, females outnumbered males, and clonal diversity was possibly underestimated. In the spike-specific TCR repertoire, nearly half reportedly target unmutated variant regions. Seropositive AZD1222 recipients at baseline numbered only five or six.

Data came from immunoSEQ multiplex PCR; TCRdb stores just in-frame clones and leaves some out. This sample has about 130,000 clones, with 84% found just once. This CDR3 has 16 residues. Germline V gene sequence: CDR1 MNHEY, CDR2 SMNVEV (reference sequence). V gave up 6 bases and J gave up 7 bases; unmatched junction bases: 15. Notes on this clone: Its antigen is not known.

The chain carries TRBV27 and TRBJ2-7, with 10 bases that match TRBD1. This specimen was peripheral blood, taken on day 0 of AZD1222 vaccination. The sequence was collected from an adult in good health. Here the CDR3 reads CASRASGTGAGWEQYF. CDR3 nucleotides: TGTGCCAGCAGGGCATCCGGGACAGGGGCCGGGTGGGAGCAGTACTTC.